Below, 9 T cell receptor beta chains from the same sample are listed, as sequenced in a study of T cells in Graves' hyperthyroidism and ophthalmopathy. TCR beta CDR3 regions were amplified from RNA transcripts. Primed by the HTBI set, a first-round RT-PCR was run on the TCR CDR3. TCRdb reprocessed the multiplex PCR reads with MiXCR, giving one entry per CDR3 protein. The table records approximately 610,000 distinct CDR3 sequences, about 15% of them present only once. Source material: blood. The source of these receptors is a woman aged 40-49 years with Graves' ophthalmopathy.

As for this clonotype: Given a much more abundant clone one base away, this may be a read error. J is TRBJ2-5 and V is TRBV2, with D unresolved. From germline, CDR1 is SNHLY and CDR2 FYNNEI. The CDR3 has 11 amino acids. V lost 3 bases and J 4 bases, leaving 3 bases between the germline ends. CDR3 DNA sequence: TGTGCCAGCAGTGATTCAGAGACCCAGTACTTC. This translates into CASSDSETQYF.

The genes are TRBV10-3 and TRBJ1-5, with D possibly matching TRBD1 (6 bases). The CDR3 totals 15 residues. V was cut by 2 bases and J by 3 bases, with 11 bases left in between. The V gene's germline CDR1 is ENHRY and CDR2 SYGVKD. The CDR3 nucleotides are TGTGCCATCAGTGAGAGAGGGGGGCCCAATCAGCCCCAGCATTTT. Protein product: CAISERGGPNQPQHF.

The chain is built from TRBV7-9 and TRBJ1-2, with D perhaps TRBD1 (5 bases). The CDR3 is 15 residues long. In germline, CDR1 is SEHNR, CDR2 FQNEAQ (reference sequence). Trimming stripped 5 bases from V and 2 bases from J, with 15 bases between. CDR3 in DNA: TGTGCCAGCAGCCGGGAGGGACCGAGAAACTATGGCTACACCTTC. It specifies CASSREGPRNYGYTF.

This clonotype has ten or more counts. The chain's CDR3 is CSAPMTGRYSNQPQHF. CDR3 in DNA: TGCAGTGCCCCTATGACAGGCCGATATAGCAATCAGCCCCAGCATTTT. The J gene is TRBJ1-5, the V gene TRBV20-1; TRBD1 might be the D (6 bases). Germline V CDR1 and CDR2: DFQATT, SNEGSKA (reference sequence). This CDR3 spans 16 amino acids. Trimming pared 6 bases from V and 0 bases from J, leaving 18 bases between.

Many counts were recorded for this clonotype. The rearrangement links TRBV10-3 to TRBJ2-7; D possibly corresponds to TRBD1 (6 bases). Trimming took 2 bases from V and 7 from J, leaving 15 bases between them. The CDR3 has 14 residues. The germline V gene has CDR1 ENHRY and CDR2 SYGVKD. CDR3 amino acids: CAISENRDLREQYF. The CDR3 DNA reads TGTGCCATCAGTGAGAACAGGGATTTACGGGAGCAGTACTTC.

This clonotype was seen a few times. The chain carries TRBV12-5 and TRBJ1-5; TRBD1 aligns across 9 bases. The trim removed 5 bases at V and 6 bases at J, leaving 5 bases unmatched. Per germline, CDR1 LGHNT and CDR2 FRNRAP. CDR3 length: 14 amino acids. The CDR3 reads CASGPGQGTQPQHF. The CDR3 bases are TGTGCTAGTGGTCCAGGACAGGGGACTCAGCCCCAGCATTTT.

The chain carries TRBV2 and TRBJ2-7; 7 bases fit TRBD2. This CDR3 has 15 amino acids. Germline V gives CDR1 SNHLY, CDR2 FYNNEI. Germline trimming cut 3 bases from V and 2 bases from J; bases unmatched to any gene: 7. The CDR3 loop is CASSERSGAAYEQYF. CDR3 DNA: TGTGCCAGCAGTGAGCGCAGCGGGGCAGCCTACGAGCAGTACTTC.

The gene calls are TRBV28 and TRBJ2-4, with TRBD2 identical over 9 bases. This CDR3 has 18 amino acids. The germline CDR1 and CDR2 sequences are MDHEN and SYDVKM. Trimming cost V 6 bases and J 3 bases; bases outside gene matches: 15. The CDR3 sequence: CASSPTAGGPMGKNIQYF. DNA for the CDR3: TGTGCCAGCAGCCCCACTGCGGGAGGGCCAATGGGCAAAAACATTCAGTACTTC.

Ten or more counts support this clonotype. The chain recombines TRBV20-1 with TRBJ1-1; D is unclear. The CDR3 is made up of 14 amino acids. Germline V CDR1 and CDR2: DFQATT, SNEGSKA (reference sequence). Trimming removed 5 bases from V and 1 base from J, with 14 bases in between. CDR3 in amino acids: CSADPTKQNTEAFF. In nucleotides, the CDR3 is TGCAGTGCTGATCCCACGAAGCAGAACACTGAAGCTTTCTTT.